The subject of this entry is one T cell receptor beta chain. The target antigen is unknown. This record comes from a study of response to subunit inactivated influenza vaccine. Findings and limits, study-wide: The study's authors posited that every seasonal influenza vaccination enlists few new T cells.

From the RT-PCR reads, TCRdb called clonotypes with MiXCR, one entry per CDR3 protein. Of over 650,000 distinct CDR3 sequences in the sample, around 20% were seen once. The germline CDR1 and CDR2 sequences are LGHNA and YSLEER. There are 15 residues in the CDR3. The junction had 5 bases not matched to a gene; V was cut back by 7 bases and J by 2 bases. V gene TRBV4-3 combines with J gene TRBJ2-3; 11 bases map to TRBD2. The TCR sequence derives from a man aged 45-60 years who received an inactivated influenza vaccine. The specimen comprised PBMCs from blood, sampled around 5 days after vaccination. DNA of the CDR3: TGCGCCAGCACCTATAGCGGGAGGGACACAGATACGCAGTATTTT. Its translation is CASTYSGRDTDTQYF.